Shown below are 32 T cell receptor beta chains from a single sample sequenced in a study of blood T cell repertoires in COVID-19. The protocol was immunoSEQ multiplex PCR, while the TCRdb copy is restricted to in-frame clones and leaves out a portion. The data contain 100,000 to 130,000 clones, approximately 85% of them singletons. Sequenced input: peripheral blood. These receptor sequences come from a human donor in a cohort sampled during active COVID-19.

V usage is TRBV7-6 and J usage is TRBJ2-7, with D possibly TRBD2 on 6 matching bases. The germline V gene encodes CDR1 SGHVS and CDR2 FNYEAQ. V lost 1 base and J 2 bases, leaving 12 bases between the germline ends. CDR3 length equals 15 residues. CDR3 DNA sequence: TGTGCCAGCAGCTTAGGAACTAGCCTTACCTACGAGCAGTACTTC. Its protein is CASSLGTSLTYEQYF. The full variable domain, rest sourced from reference TRBV7-6 and TRBJ2-7, is GAGVSQSPRYKVTKRGQDVALRCDPISGHVSLYWYRQALGQGPEFLTYFNYEAQQDKSGLPNDRFSAERPEGSISTLTIQRTEQRDSAMYRCASSLGTSLTYEQYFGPGTRLTVT.

The chain joins TRBV5-1 to TRBJ2-7; 7 nucleotides line up with TRBD2. The CDR3 has 15 amino acids. The V gene end was trimmed by 0 bases and the J gene end by 3 bases; junction bases not matched to a gene: 6. Per the germline V gene, CDR1 is SGHRS and CDR2 is YFSETQ. The chain's CDR3 is CASSLASGGHYEQYF. The CDR3, as DNA: TGCGCCAGCAGCTTGGCTTCGGGAGGACACTACGAGCAGTACTTC.

This clone was counted once. V is TRBV6-6 and J is TRBJ2-7; 12 nucleotides line up with TRBD2. In germline, CDR1 is MNHNY, CDR2 SVGAGI (reference sequence). This CDR3 region has 16 residues. Germline trimming cut 5 bases from V and 5 bases from J; bases unmatched to any gene: 10. The chain's CDR3 is CASSRLAGVGGHEQYF. CDR3 sequence (DNA): TGTGCCAGCAGTCGACTAGCGGGAGTAGGCGGGCACGAGCAGTACTTC.

The chain is built from TRBV5-1 and TRBJ2-1; possible D gene TRBD1, 6 bases. Looked up from germline, CDR1 is SGHRS and CDR2 is YFSETQ. V was clipped by 0 bases and J by 1 base, with 8 bases between them. CDR3 size: 15 residues. The chain's CDR3 is CASSLGGQSYNEQFF. The DNA of the CDR3 is TGCGCCAGCAGCTTGGGAGGACAGTCCTACAATGAGCAGTTCTTC.

The V gene is TRBV6-6, the J gene TRBJ1-5; D ambiguous. Per the germline V gene, CDR1 is MNHNY and CDR2 is SVGAGI (reference sequence). The V and J ends lost 7 bases and 0 bases respectively, with 10 bases between them. The CDR3 has 14 residues. CDR3 residues: CASMRENSNQPQHF. The DNA for the CDR3 is TGTGCCAGCATGCGCGAAAATAGCAATCAGCCCCAGCATTTT.

V gene TRBV7-3 combines with J gene TRBJ2-1; 7 nucleotides match TRBD2. The length of the CDR3 is 13 residues. Trimming removed 5 bases from V and 9 bases from J; junction bases left unmatched: 7. Germline CDR1 SGHTA, CDR2 FQGTGA. In DNA, the CDR3 is TGTGCCAGCAGCCCTATGACGGGGGGTGAGCAGTTCTTC. Amino acids: CASSPMTGGEQFF.

This clone has more than one count but fewer than ten. The CDR3 bases are TGTGCCAGCAGCTTTCAGGGAATAAACGGAGGCTACACCTTC. It translates to CASSFQGINGGYTF. The chain uses TRBV5-4 and TRBJ1-2; weak D call: TRBD1 (5 bases). V lost 2 bases to trimming and J lost 8 bases, with 16 bases between them. The CDR3 length is 14 residues. Germline V lookup: CDR1 SGHNT, CDR2 YYREEE (reference sequence).

The V call is TRBV6-5, the J call TRBJ2-1; tentative D call: TRBD2 (7 bases). This CDR3 comprises 12 residues. Looked up from germline, CDR1 is MNHEY and CDR2 is SVGAGI. The V end lost 10 bases, the J end lost 8 bases, and 15 bases lay between the germline ends. CDR3 sequence reads: CATRRGADEQFF. For the CDR3, the DNA is TGTGCCACCCGCCGGGGGGCCGATGAGCAGTTCTTC.

This chain joins TRBV19 and TRBJ1-3; D remains ambiguous. CDR1 and CDR2 (germline): LNHDA, SQIVND (reference sequence). This CDR3 has 15 amino acids. V was pared by 3 bases and J by 2 bases, with 11 bases between. CDR3 residues: CASSISGFPGNTIYF. As DNA, the CDR3 is TGTGCCAGTAGTATTTCTGGCTTCCCTGGAAACACCATATATTTT.

This clone has a single count. The rearrangement uses TRBV5-8 and TRBJ2-3; D gene unclear. The CDR3 covers 15 residues. CDR1 SGHTS and CDR2 YDEGEE come from the germline V gene. V lost 4 bases and J 0 bases, leaving 12 bases between the germline ends. The CDR3 loop reads CASSHPVTSTDTQYF. The CDR3 region has the DNA TGTGCCAGCAGCCACCCTGTAACTAGCACAGATACGCAGTATTTT.

This chain links TRBV19 with TRBJ2-1; 10 bases are shared with TRBD1. There are 15 residues in the CDR3. CDR1 and CDR2 from the germline V gene are LNHDA and SQIVND (reference sequence). The ends lost 2 bases at V and 7 bases at J; junction bases unmatched: 5. The CDR3, as DNA: TGTGCCAGTAGTATAAGTGGGACAGGGGTAAATGAGCAGTTCTTC. Translation: CASSISGTGVNEQFF.

This rearrangement joins TRBV4-1 to TRBJ1-1, with a tentative D call TRBD1 (5 bases). The length of the CDR3 is 14 residues. Trimming removed 3 bases at V and 0 bases at J, with 8 bases between. The V gene's germline CDR1 is MGHRA and CDR2 YSYEKL. The CDR3 is CASSQAGMNTEAFF. CDR3 nucleotide sequence: TGCGCCAGCAGCCAGGCAGGGATGAACACTGAAGCTTTCTTT.

The chain carries TRBV4-2 and TRBJ2-3, with 13 bases lining up with TRBD2. The CDR3 sequence is 20 residues long. CDR1 LGHNA and CDR2 YNFKEQ come from the germline V gene. Trimming removed 4 bases from V and 2 bases from J; junction bases left unmatched: 15. The CDR3 reads CASSLGTSGKRGRITDTQYF. CDR3 nucleotide sequence: TGTGCCAGCAGCCTAGGGACTAGCGGGAAACGAGGCCGGATCACAGATACGCAGTATTTT.

The chain combines TRBV9 with TRBJ2-7; 7 nucleotides align to TRBD1. J was trimmed by 5 bases and V by 0 bases; bases with no gene match: 8. Germline CDR1 and CDR2: SGDLS and YYNGEE. This CDR3 is built from 15 residues. The CDR3 spells CASSVGLTGRHEQYF. The CDR3 coding sequence is TGTGCCAGCAGCGTAGGGTTGACAGGGAGACACGAGCAGTACTTC.

The chain carries TRBV6-6 and TRBJ2-3, with TRBD2 matching over 15 bases. CDR3 size: 18 residues. J gave up 6 bases and V 5 bases, and 12 bases lay outside the gene matches. Germline-derived CDR1 and CDR2 are MNHNY and SVGAGI (reference sequence). The CDR3 spells CASSQLSGTSGGRDTQYF. CDR3 bases: TGTGCCAGCAGTCAACTTTCCGGGACTAGCGGGGGGCGGGATACGCAGTATTTT.

This sequence joins TRBV5-6 and TRBJ1-2; 7 nucleotides agree with TRBD1. Germline values: CDR1 SGHDT, CDR2 YYEEEE. J lost 6 bases, V lost 4 bases, and 9 bases had no gene match. This CDR3 has 14 amino acids. The CDR3 here is CASSPKTGRNGYTF. CDR3 sequence (DNA): TGTGCCAGCAGCCCCAAGACAGGGAGGAATGGCTACACCTTC. Full variable domain (rest looked up from reference TRBV5-6 and TRBJ1-2): DAGVTQSPTHLIKTRGQQVTLRCSPKSGHDTVSWYQQALGQGPQFIFQYYEEEERQRGNFPDRFSGHQFPNYSSELNVNALLLGDSALYLCASSPKTGRNGYTFGSGTRLTVV.

This clone has only one observation. The chain joins TRBV12-3 or TRBV12-4 to TRBJ2-5; the match to TRBD1 covers 7 bases. After removal of 5 bases from V and 7 bases from J, the junction contained 7 bases not matched to a gene. This CDR3 spans 13 amino acids. Here the CDR3 reads CASSEDRQWTQYF. In DNA, the CDR3 is TGTGCCAGCAGTGAGGACAGGCAGTGGACCCAGTACTTC.

J is TRBJ1-5 and V is TRBV10-2, with 9 bases identical to TRBD1. This CDR3 has 16 amino acids. CDR1 is WSHSY, CDR2 SAAADI, per germline. The J segment lost 7 bases and the V segment lost 3 bases, leaving 10 bases of the junction unmatched. The CDR3: CASSDLDRGGGQPQHF. For the CDR3, the DNA is TGCGCCAGCAGTGATCTGGACAGGGGCGGAGGACAGCCCCAGCATTTT.

This sequence joins TRBV9 and TRBJ1-2; TRBD1 might be the D (6 bases). This CDR3 has 18 residues. The V gene lost 0 bases and the J gene lost 4 bases, with 22 bases spanning the gap. Per germline, CDR1 SGDLS and CDR2 YYNGEE. The CDR3 spells CASSVVSSGGRGLYGYTF. The CDR3 DNA reads TGTGCCAGCAGCGTAGTTTCCAGCGGGGGGCGAGGTCTCTATGGCTACACCTTC. The whole variable domain, remainder taken from reference TRBV9 and TRBJ1-2, is DSGVTQTPKHLITATGQRVTLRCSPRSGDLSVYWYQQSLDQGLQFLIQYYNGEERAKGNILERFSAQQFPDLHSELNLSSLELGDSALYFCASSVVSSGGRGLYGYTFGSGTRLTVV.

A single count supports this clone. V gene TRBV5-3 combines with J gene TRBJ2-5; perhaps TRBD2 as D (6 bases). TRBV5-3 counts as an open reading frame of uncertain function. This CDR3 comprises 15 residues. Trimming shortened V by 6 bases and J by 1 base, and 16 bases separated the two germline ends. As DNA, the CDR3 is TGTGCCAGAAAGGGGAGCGGGCAGCCCCAAGAGACCCAGTACTTC. Translation: CARKGSGQPQETQYF.

This clone was seen a few times. The chain has TRBV14 and TRBJ2-2, with D tentatively TRBD1 (6 bases). Germline values: CDR1 SGHDN, CDR2 FVKESK. Trimming shortened V by 0 bases and J by 3 bases, and 14 bases separated the two germline ends. The CDR3 is 17 residues long. The CDR3: CASSQDLLGHYTGELFF. The CDR3, as DNA: TGTGCCAGCAGCCAAGATCTGTTGGGACACTACACCGGGGAGCTGTTTTTT.

This clone was seen a single time. J is TRBJ2-3 and V is TRBV5-1, with 11 bases identical to TRBD2. The CDR3 covers 17 residues. Germline V gene lookup returns CDR1 SGHRS and CDR2 YFSETQ. J lost 1 base, V lost 2 bases, and 6 bases had no gene match. The CDR3 protein is CASSFTLAGGGTDTQYF. The CDR3 DNA is TGCGCCAGCAGCTTCACTCTAGCGGGGGGTGGCACAGATACGCAGTATTTT.

The gene calls are TRBV29-1 and TRBJ2-1; 11 bases agree with TRBD2. Per the germline V gene, CDR1 is SQVTM and CDR2 is ANQGSEA. This CDR3 region has 18 residues. The trim removed 3 bases at V and 0 bases at J, leaving 10 bases unmatched. The DNA for the CDR3 is TGCAGCGTTGATGAGATAGCGGGAGGGAAGAGCTCCTACAATGAGCAGTTCTTC. Translated, it gives CSVDEIAGGKSSYNEQFF.

This clone was observed a single time. This rearrangement joins TRBV28 to TRBJ1-5; D not certain. Trimming took 5 bases from V and 6 from J, leaving 14 bases between them. Germline CDR1 reads MDHEN; CDR2 reads SYDVKM. The CDR3 has 14 residues. CDR3 sequence reads: CASSLSGAGQPQHF. Written as DNA, the CDR3 is TGTGCCAGCAGTCTGTCAGGCGCAGGTCAGCCCCAGCATTTT.

The chain employs TRBV11-2 and TRBJ2-7, with D possibly matching TRBD2 (5 bases). The germline V gene encodes CDR1 SGHAT and CDR2 FQNNGV. The ends were cut back, 4 bases at V and 7 bases at J, with 20 bases in the middle. CDR3 length: 15 amino acids. The CDR3: CASSSPYGGGGEQYF. The CDR3 DNA sequence: TGTGCCAGCAGCTCACCCTACGGCGGAGGTGGGGAGCAGTACTTC.

The chain links TRBV15 to TRBJ1-1; 7 bases are a match to TRBD1. The CDR3 is 15 amino acids. The junction had 11 bases not matched to a gene; V was cut back by 6 bases and J by 4 bases. Germline V CDR1 and CDR2: LNHNV, YYDKDF (reference sequence). The CDR3 coding sequence is TGTGCCACCAGAGCTGACAGGGACGACGGCACTGAAGCTTTCTTT. Amino acids: CATRADRDDGTEAFF.

The rearrangement links TRBV9 to TRBJ1-4; D is ambiguous. The CDR3 runs 14 residues. Germline CDR1 is SGDLS and CDR2 is YYNGEE. The ends were cut back, 0 bases at V and 5 bases at J, with 8 bases in the middle. The CDR3 DNA sequence: TGTGCCAGCAGCGTAGACGACGGGAATGAAAAACTGTTTTTT. It yields the protein CASSVDDGNEKLFF.

This sequence joins TRBV28 and TRBJ2-5; 7 nucleotides line up with TRBD2. The V gene end was trimmed by 3 bases and the J gene end by 4 bases; junction bases not matched to a gene: 8. Germline V gives CDR1 MDHEN, CDR2 SYDVKM. The CDR3 spans 15 residues. CDR3 amino acids: CASSLGGEVGETQYF. The CDR3 DNA is TGTGCCAGCAGTTTGGGGGGGGAGGTCGGAGAGACCCAGTACTTC.

The gene calls are TRBV27 and TRBJ1-2, with D hard to call. This CDR3 has 14 residues. Trimming cost V 0 bases and J 4 bases, with 9 bases left between them. Germline CDR1 is MNHEY and CDR2 is SMNVEV (reference sequence). The DNA for the CDR3 is TGTGCCAGCAGTTTATCGTCAGAATCCTATGGCTACACCTTC. This encodes CASSLSSESYGYTF.

This clone occurred once. The rearrangement links TRBV30 to TRBJ1-2; possibly TRBD1 for D (5 bases). V was cut by 1 base and J by 8 bases, with 11 bases left in between. Germline-derived CDR1 and CDR2 are GTSNPN and SVGIG (reference sequence). CDR3 length: 12 residues. CDR3 protein: CAWSEGAGGYTF. The CDR3 DNA sequence: TGTGCCTGGAGTGAAGGGGCGGGAGGCTACACCTTC.

The rearrangement joins TRBV12-3 or TRBV12-4 to TRBJ1-2, with D perhaps TRBD1 (5 bases). CDR3 length: 13 residues. V lost 5 bases and J 5 bases, leaving 12 bases between the germline ends. CDR3 protein: CASSIKTEYGYTF. In DNA, the CDR3 is TGTGCCAGCAGTATTAAGACAGAGTATGGCTACACCTTC.

V and J are TRBV27 and TRBJ2-1; a possible D gene is TRBD1 (5 bases). Germline values: CDR1 MNHEY, CDR2 SMNVEV (reference sequence). V was trimmed by 5 bases and J by 12 bases, leaving 20 bases between them. The CDR3 spans 14 residues. In nucleotides, the CDR3 is TGTGCCAGCAGTGCCCATCAATGGGGCCAGGGGCAGTTCTTC. It yields the protein CASSAHQWGQGQFF.